This T cell receptor (beta chain) was recorded in a study of T cell clusters in autoimmune cytopenias. Study-wide findings and caveats: Compared with active autoimmune hepatitis patients, healthy donors showed around 3-fold more exclusive TRB clusters. Primary autoimmune cytopenia patients seemingly lacked the physiological T cell clusters found in healthy donors.

TRB rearrangements were amplified by touch-down multiplex PCR with mixed TRB-A/B primers. TCRdb processed the multiplex PCR reads again and assigns one entry to each CDR3 protein, with no DNA. The data include about 6,000 distinct CDR3 sequences; the top ten clones carry about 19%. Notes on this clonotype: Its antigen is currently unknown.

The CDR3 totals 14 residues. Looked up from germline, CDR1 is LGHNA and CDR2 is YSLEER. TRB was amplified from approximately 230 ng of peripheral blood genomic DNA per sample. The sequence was collected from a human donor with an autoimmune cytopenia or autoimmune hepatitis (not recorded which). The sequencing input was peripheral blood. The J gene is TRBJ2-1, the V gene TRBV4-3. The CDR3 sequence: CASSQESSYNEQFF.